What follows describes a single TCR beta chain. The data originate from a study of blood T cell repertoires in COVID-19. Study context: Acute and convalescent COVID-19 specimens originated in the United States, Italy and Spain.

Under the authors' procedure: How many nucleated cells were present was estimated from reference gene primer amplification. The assay was immunoSEQ multiplex PCR, and TCRdb's table has in-frame clones only and misses some. The V and J calls and clone size come from that table; D and trimming were worked out from the DNA. Here the sample spans roughly 200,000 clones, 80% to 90% being singletons. J was trimmed by 5 bases and V by 6 bases; bases with no gene match: 15. Germline values: CDR1 MNHEY, CDR2 SMNVEV (reference sequence). The CDR3 loop spans 17 amino acids. One Seattle source followed patients from active infection through their disease course.

This sequence joins TRBV27 and TRBJ2-5; TRBD2 agrees at 10 bases. The source material was peripheral blood. The clonotype originates from an elderly woman with COVID-19, enrolled during active disease. CDR3 nucleotide sequence: TGTGCCAGCAGCCCGCTAGCGGGGGTTTACTTTAGGGAGACCCAGTACTTC. Its protein product is CASSPLAGVYFRETQYF.